This T cell receptor (beta chain) was identified in a study of vaccination and CD4 T cells after COVID-19. Study at large: Two Hispanic individuals were among six male and four female convalescent patients. The stimulating agents, overlapping spike peptides, came from SARS-CoV-2, HCoV-NL63, HCoV-OC43 and HCoV-229E. Control wells got either CEFX epitopes, HIV-1 Nef peptides, or no peptide at all.

About this clonotype itself: Antigen: not known.

The Oncomine TCR Beta short-read assay sequenced DNA from cultured CD4+ T cells. One entry per CDR3 protein, called by TCRdb with MiXCR from the PCR reads. The sample lists around 12,000 distinct CDR3 sequences; 50% to 65% were seen once. The germline CDR1 and CDR2 sequences are LNHDA and SQIVND (reference sequence). The germline V and J ends were trimmed by 4 bases and 6 bases, with 22 bases remaining between them. This CDR3 has 17 amino acids. Study results and limitations: The rise in median SARS-CoV-2-reactive clonotypes, from around 20 to 38, was not significant.

As for treatment: approximately 9-day PBMC culture with coronavirus spike peptide pools or control peptides (ViraFEST assay). The chain uses TRBV19 and TRBJ1-5; weak D call: TRBD1 (5 bases). The specimen comprised cultured CD4+ T cells from blood, sampled after SARS-CoV-2 vaccination. This sequence originates from a human donor with COVID-19. The CDR3 region has the DNA TGTGCCAGTAGTACTCGGTCCATGGCAGGGAGTCGTCAGCCCCAGCATTTT. It yields the protein CASSTRSMAGSRQPQHF. Combining the CDR3 with reference TRBV19 and TRBJ1-5 gives the whole variable domain DGGITQSPKYLFRKEGQNVTLSCEQNLNHDAMYWYRQDPGQGLRLIYYSQIVNDFQKGDIAEGYSVSREKKESFPLTVTSAQKNPTAFYLCASSTRSMAGSRQPQHFGDGTRLSIL.